This TCR beta chain came from a study of cytomegalovirus exposure and HLA in healthy donors (dated by TCRdb to about 2017). The study in broad terms: An earlier analysis of a few hundred of the donors reported approximately 260 Gb of sequence data and 95 million to 140 million unique TCR beta sequences obtained from some 170 million T cells. Around 330 gigabases of sequencing data and approximately 91 million unique TCR sequences made up an early release that covered under 750 HLA-typed donors. Of the roughly 400 genotyped donors, 65% to 90% fell in the genetic ancestry cluster associated with self-reported Caucasian donors. The study was designed to test whether signatures of past pathogen exposure could be identified by cataloging public T cell receptors. The study profiled the T cell repertoires of approximately 700 subjects by immunosequencing and related them to cytomegalovirus serostatus. Along with the approximately 620-subject first cohort, a separate validation cohort of over 90 different subjects was used. The study combined high-throughput TCR immunosequencing, statistical association of individual TCRs with disease status, and machine learning to predict cytomegalovirus infection status. A later analysis re-analyzed previously published TCR beta repertoires from 500 to 700 donors and added high-resolution HLA genotyping to study TCR occurrence patterns. In the later analysis, no new phenotypic data were used to find candidate immune exposures; instead, reliance was placed on TCR beta sequences and their occurrence across donors. In an earlier analysis of roughly 580 of the donors, high-throughput TCR beta sequencing was used to judge whether each TCR beta V gene segment behaved as functional or pseudogenic. Donor age, sex, ethnicity and CMV serostatus were compiled together with the repertoire data. A later genetic analysis took genome-wide SNP genotypes for about 65% of the 666 donors and used that subset as a discovery cohort. All discovery cohort repertoires had been generated on a single sequencing platform. Both class I and class II loci were covered by HLA typing, at four-digit resolution. Typing coverage varied by locus: about 629-630 donors for A, B, C, DRB1 and DQB1; under 550 for DQA1; about 600 for DPA1; approximately 450 for DPB1. A handful of DR-DQ haplotypes were handled as single units for association and clustering because linkage in the cohort was strong. On average, around 200,000 unique TCR beta nucleotide sequences were sequenced per donor among some 430 genotyped donors of the cohort, with roughly 18% of those sequences being non-productive.

Libraries were made using the immunoSEQ multiplex PCR assay. The multiplex PCR relied on a mix of 60 forward primers for TCR Vbeta segments and 13 reverse primers for TCR Jbeta segments. Amplification of the CDR3 region of rearranged TCR beta genes was performed with a multiplex PCR assay on genomic DNA. The Illumina HiSeq System was used to sequence the amplified TCR beta libraries as 87-base-pair reads. In the authors' own workflow: Across the 670 or so repertoires, a later analysis counted some 81 million unique TCR beta chains, about 10 million of which were shared by at least two donors. Raw reads were error-corrected and collapsed into unique sequences by a nearest-neighbor algorithm in which closely related sequences were merged to remove PCR and sequencing errors. CDR3 sequences were aligned to IMGT reference sequences to assign V, D and J gene segments. For a sequence to be retained, a match of at least six nucleotides to both a V gene segment and a J gene segment was required. Rearrangements were classified as productive when the CDR3 lacked stop codons and remained in frame with V and J, and all other rearrangements were classified as non-productive. Following IMGT convention, CDR3 was defined as the stretch from the second conserved V-encoded cysteine up to the conserved J-encoded phenylalanine. In an earlier analysis of more than 550 of the donors, sequences lacking an unambiguous match to a single V gene segment were excluded. In an earlier analysis of a few hundred of the donors, V segments were called functional above 56.7% productive rearrangements and were called segregating when the between-donor standard deviation exceeded 5%. A statistical classification framework was built for diagnosing cytomegalovirus status from the catalog of TCR beta chain sequences. A later analysis assigned V and J genes by comparing TCR nucleotide sequences with IMGT/GENE-DB human TR gene sequences. In a later analysis, CDR3 sequences and most-parsimonious VDJ recombination scenarios were assigned using the TCRdist pipeline. In a later analysis, each TCR beta chain was defined by its CDR3 amino acid sequence together with its V-gene family, and reads without a unique V-gene family were excluded. As a way to deal with suspected cross-contamination and a sequencing artifact, a later analysis dropped approximately 570 nucleotide sequences that were highly shared and had low generation probability. In a later analysis, a clonal expansion index for each public chain was calculated from normalized within-repertoire ranks of inferred template counts. Generation probabilities in a later analysis came from a VDJ recombination model fitted to out-of-frame rearrangements, and those results were checked against IGoR. In a later analysis, TCR-TCR, TCR-HLA and TCR-CMV co-occurrence was scored with hypergeometric tests, and a repertoire-size bias correction was applied to TCR pairs. A later analysis estimated false discovery rates by permuting HLA or CMV assignments 20 times. In a later analysis, co-occurring TCRs were grouped using DBSCAN, with TCRdist sequence similarity added in when clustering inside HLA-allele-positive subsets. Repertoires with fewer than 30,000 or more than 120,000 public chains, plus five repertoires with anomalous nucleotide sharing, were excluded from co-occurrence clustering. The source is immuneACCESS, and TCRdb retained only in-frame sequences with V and J called. Part of the clones is not carried over; for the studies checked, unresolved V genes explain less than half of this, and the remainder is unexplained. V, J and clone size are those of that table, while D and trimming were read from the DNA. Recorded for this sample are 120,000 or so clones; roughly 74% of them occurred a single time. The ten biggest clones cover 5.5% to 7.5% of the sample.

On this clone: Its antigen specificity is not known. No much larger clone exists at a distance of one base, and base qualities are not known.

CDR3 length: 15 amino acids, cysteine to phenylalanine. Here the CDR3 DNA is all that survives: 45 bases in frame from base 1. From a lookup of the germline V gene (reference sequence), CDR1 and CDR2 are SGHNT and YYREEE. V loses 0 bases at its end and J loses 5 bases; junction bases beyond the gene matches: 2. The cohort consisted of approximately 670 healthy bone marrow donors. All cohort members were sampled while nominally healthy, although unrecorded immune exposures were likely present. The donor was CMV seropositive and belonged to the group of more than 250 seropositive cohort members. A peripheral blood sample was provided by each donor, and peripheral blood mononuclear cells were used for TCR beta sequencing. Genomic DNA was extracted from the blood cell samples with the Qiagen DNeasy Blood Extraction Kit. General findings and caveats noted by the study authors: In a later analysis, HLA-associated TCR beta chains showed more clonal expansion and lower generation probabilities than non-associated chains that were equally common. Specific HLA alleles were associated with 16,951 TCR beta sequences at a false discovery rate of 0.05 in a later analysis. A further reported finding was that TCR beta sequences accurately predicted the HLA-A and HLA-B alleles for most subjects in the first cohort. Immune exposure information for the cohort was limited to CMV serostatus. In a later genetic analysis, fewer N-insertions in productive TCRs were reported among donors in an Asian-associated ancestry cluster than the roughly 640-donor mean. Because counts were too low, about 18 rarely observed V segments, including chromosome 9 orphons, were excluded from the earlier analysis of roughly 580 of the donors. Broadly in line with IMGT annotations, most TCR beta V segments showed up in productive rearrangements about 87% or about 30% of the time in an earlier analysis of under 700 of the donors. Because some donors lacked HLA typing at each locus, the association tests relied only on the typed subset. The authors suggested that the approach could potentially be generalized to other disease states and immunological phenotypes. In vitro tests confirmed that a few of the cytomegalovirus-associated TCR beta chains recognize cytomegalovirus antigens. In a later analysis, most CMV-associated TCR beta chains were found to appear HLA-restricted, with HLA associations seemingly driven largely by CMV exposure. V-gene and J-gene trimming of TCR beta chains was associated with a missense DCLRE1C variant in a later genetic analysis, and the association was replicated in an independent cohort. A later analysis reported that several top co-occurrence clusters appeared linked to parvovirus B19, influenza, CMV and Epstein-Barr virus. Linkage disequilibrium might explain the correlated functional status among segregating V segments, but an unknown experimental factor could not be ruled out. This cohort had only TCR beta chains sequenced, and the lack of alpha or paired-chain data limited which features could be detected. A later analysis found that TCR association rates varied across HLA loci, with DRB1 alleles showing the most associated TCRs and HLA-C alleles the fewest. A group of highly shared sequence variants was considered likely to be a technical artifact of the sequencing pipeline. Strong co-occurrence of HLA alleles, especially DR and DQ, made assigning TCR associations to individual alleles difficult. Presence/absence analyses assumed roughly uniform sequencing depth across donors, an assumption that may not hold. Cytomegalovirus status was reported to be diagnosed by the classifier with high specificity and sensitivity in both the original and validation cohorts. The 87-base-pair reads could not distinguish some IMGT-functional V segments, including TRBV6-2 and TRBV6-3, so those segments were excluded. Across donors, most TCR sequences were observed very rarely, whereas some public TCRs were present in many individuals. The study gave a list of over 150 TCR beta chains associated with cytomegalovirus.

The chain links TRBV5-4 with TRBJ2-2; TRBD1 matches 9 bases in the middle. Sequenced: PBMCs. The receptor was derived from a woman aged 50 to 60 in good health and CMV-seropositive. The CDR3 in this case is CASSLDRGQTGELFF. The bases are TGTGCCAGCAGCTTGGACAGGGGGCAAACCGGGGAGCTGTTTTTT.